What follows is one T cell receptor (beta chain) and its context. The junction had 10 bases not matched to a gene; V was cut back by 6 bases and J by 5 bases. Per germline, CDR1 MNHNY and CDR2 SVGAGI (reference sequence). The CDR3 contains 15 residues. Using a J-beta primer mix together with a sample-barcoded 5' primer, a second PCR was run for about 7 to 12 cycles. TCRdb re-analysed the 5' RACE reads in MiXCR, keeping a single row per CDR3 protein. Here the sample spans roughly 1,000,000 distinct CDR3 sequences, about 23% being singletons. These data belong to a study of blood T cells in healthy people across ages. The data also belong to a second study, concerning T cells of mothers and their children.

The sample taken for sequencing was blood. This clonotype originated in a girl between 2 and 10 years old in good health. This sequence joins TRBV6-6 and TRBJ2-1, with 7 bases identical to TRBD2. CDR3: CASRPRGEGNNEQFF. CDR3 coding DNA: TGTGCCAGCAGACCACGGGGGGAGGGAAACAATGAGCAGTTCTTC.